The 9 T cell receptor beta chains in this list originate from one sample, sequenced in a study of cytomegalovirus exposure and HLA in healthy donors. A multiplex PCR was run with 60 Vbeta primers and 13 Jbeta primers. Libraries were prepared by immunoSEQ multiplex PCR; TCRdb keeps only in-frame clonotypes and omits some of them. The profile shows some 140,000 clones, roughly 85% of them singletons. Sequenced: PBMCs. The receptors derive from a middle-aged man in good health and CMV-seropositive.

This chain uses TRBV18 with TRBJ1-5; TRBD1 might be the D (6 bases). The CDR3 runs 14 residues. Trimming took off 5 bases at V and 3 bases at J, with 11 bases between the two ends. Germline lookup yields CDR1 KGHSH and CDR2 LQKENI. DNA of the CDR3: TGTGCCAGCTCAGCAGGGACAACCAATCAGCCCCAGCATTTT. Amino acids: CASSAGTTNQPQHF.

The CDR3 is CSAYDYNEQFF. As DNA, the CDR3 is TGCAGTGCCTACGACTACAATGAGCAGTTCTTC. The genes are TRBV20-1 and TRBJ2-1; D is unresolved. In germline, CDR1 is DFQATT, CDR2 SNEGSKA (reference sequence). The V gene lost 6 bases and the J gene lost 3 bases, with 6 bases spanning the gap. CDR3 length: 11 amino acids.

There are a few counts of this clone. The chain recombines TRBV2 with TRBJ2-7; 9 bases are a match to TRBD1. CDR1 and CDR2 from the germline V gene are SNHLY and FYNNEI. V lost 6 bases to trimming and J lost 6 bases; unmatched junction nucleotides: 12. This CDR3 has 15 amino acids. The CDR3 is CASRDRGLLVGEQYF. In DNA form, the CDR3 reads TGTGCCAGCAGGGACAGGGGCCTCTTGGTGGGCGAGCAGTACTTC.

The genes are TRBV10-3 and TRBJ2-3; the match to TRBD2 covers 12 bases. J was trimmed by 4 bases and V by 6 bases; bases with no gene match: 5. Germline V lookup: CDR1 ENHRY, CDR2 SYGVKD. The CDR3 runs to 15 residues. The DNA for the CDR3 is TGTGCCATCAGCCAGACTAGCGGGAGCCCAGATACGCAGTATTTT. This encodes CAISQTSGSPDTQYF.

This chain joins TRBV4-1 and TRBJ2-3, with D tentatively TRBD1 (5 bases). Trimming cost V 0 bases and J 5 bases, with 15 bases left between them. Germline CDR1 MGHRA, CDR2 YSYEKL. The CDR3 consists of 16 residues. The CDR3 protein is CASSQDGAGRGDTQYF. As DNA, the CDR3 is TGCGCCAGCAGCCAAGACGGAGCTGGAAGGGGAGATACGCAGTATTTT.

V gene TRBV19 combines with J gene TRBJ1-1; D ambiguous. Germline lookup yields CDR1 LNHDA and CDR2 SQIVND (reference sequence). V lost 6 bases and J lost 4, with 12 bases in between. CDR3 size: 13 residues. The CDR3 here is CASRVPRGTEAFF. The CDR3 coding sequence is TGTGCCAGTAGGGTCCCCAGAGGCACTGAAGCTTTCTTT. Variable domain in full (rest from reference TRBV19 and TRBJ1-1): DGGITQSPKYLFRKEGQNVTLSCEQNLNHDAMYWYRQDPGQGLRLIYYSQIVNDFQKGDIAEGYSVSREKKESFPLTVTSAQKNPTAFYLCASRVPRGTEAFFGQGTRLTVV.

The chain recombines TRBV15 with TRBJ2-1, with D perhaps matching TRBD2 (5 bases). The CDR3 covers 15 residues. CDR1 and CDR2 from the germline V gene are LNHNV and YYDKDF (reference sequence). Deletions cut 4 bases from V and 0 bases from J, with 10 bases between. This CDR3 is CATSISVTSYNEQFF. The CDR3 DNA reads TGTGCCACCAGCATTAGCGTAACCTCCTACAATGAGCAGTTCTTC. Drawing the rest from reference TRBV15 and TRBJ2-1, the complete variable domain is DAMVIQNPRYQVTQFGKPVTLSCSQTLNHNVMYWYQQKSSQAPKLLFHYYDKDFNNEADTPDNFQSRRPNTSFCFLDIRSPGLGDTAMYLCATSISVTSYNEQFFGPGTRLTVL.

The V and J genes are TRBV2 and TRBJ2-7; 8 bases map to TRBD1. This CDR3 is built from 15 residues. With 4 bases clipped from V and 0 bases from J, the junction kept 5 bases outside the gene matches. Germline V CDR1 and CDR2: SNHLY, FYNNEI. CDR3: CASSGDRLSSYEQYF. In nucleotides, the CDR3 is TGTGCCAGCAGTGGGGACAGGTTGAGCTCCTACGAGCAGTACTTC.

The rearrangement links TRBV19 to TRBJ2-3, with D possibly TRBD1 on 5 matching bases. CDR3 length: 14 amino acids. In germline, CDR1 is LNHDA, CDR2 SQIVND (reference sequence). Trimming pared 3 bases from V and 4 bases from J, leaving 11 bases between. CDR3 residues: CASSMRWGPDTQYF. The CDR3 DNA is TGTGCCAGTAGTATGAGGTGGGGCCCAGATACGCAGTATTTT.